This T cell receptor (beta chain) stems from a study of blood T cell repertoires in COVID-19. Looking at the study overall: Spain, Italy and the United States supplied samples that represented acute and convalescent COVID-19. T cells, B-cell-depleted T cells, or PBMCs supplied cDNA or gDNA.

Original methodology: Amplification of reference gene primers provided the estimated nucleated cell counts. Produced via immunoSEQ multiplex PCR; TCRdb's table is partial and in-frame only. V, J and clone size were drawn from that table, and D and trimming were deduced from the DNA. The sample carries 250,000 to 350,000 clones, 86% recorded once. The sequence came from a woman aged 45-65 years with acute or convalescent COVID-19. The sample consisted of peripheral blood.

CDR3 region: CAITSGVNTEAFF. The CDR3 DNA reads TGTGCCATCACATCAGGGGTTAACACTGAAGCTTTCTTT. The rearrangement uses TRBV10-3 and TRBJ1-1; TRBD1 is a possible D gene (6 bases). The V end lost 7 bases, the J end lost 2 bases, and 11 bases lay between the germline ends. Germline assignment: CDR1 ENHRY and CDR2 SYGVKD. This CDR3 spans 13 amino acids.